The 17 T cell receptor beta chains below all came from one sample that was sequenced in a study of shared clonotypes between healthy human individuals. The table came from immunoSEQ multiplex PCR; TCRdb's copy has only in-frame clones and leaves some out. Of 550,000 to 850,000 clones in the sample, approximately 72% were seen once. Sequencing input: memory CD4+ T cells sorted from blood. The subset: CD45RA-negative fraction. Receptor source: a woman aged 25-40 years in good health.

This clone was observed a few times. This specimen includes other DNA sequences encoding the same CDR3. The chain joins TRBV6-1 to TRBJ2-7; 13 bases line up with TRBD2. The CDR3 is made up of 15 amino acids. V trimming: 2 bases; J trimming: 3 bases; junction bases outside the gene matches: 1. The germline CDR1 and CDR2 sequences are MNHNS and SASEGT. CDR3 protein: CASSERTSGSYEQYF. The DNA for the CDR3 is TGTGCCAGCAGTGAAAGGACTAGCGGGAGCTACGAGCAGTACTTC.

V usage is TRBV11-3 and J usage is TRBJ2-7, with TRBD1 identical over 8 bases. Germline CDR1 and CDR2: SGHNT and YENEEA. With V trimmed by 4 bases and J by 6 bases, 5 bases remained unmatched. CDR3 length equals 13 residues. The CDR3 nucleotides read TGTGCCAGCAGCTATCAACAGGGGGGCGAGCAGTACTTC. Its protein product is CASSYQQGGEQYF.

This rearrangement joins TRBV7-9 to TRBJ2-2; TRBD2 might be the D (7 bases). CDR1 is SEHNR, CDR2 FQNEAQ, per germline (reference sequence). CDR3 length: 17 amino acids. The V end was cut by 4 bases, the J end by 7 bases, with 22 bases between. The CDR3 DNA reads as TGTGCCAGCAGCTCACTGGAGGGCCGGGGGGCAATCGGGGAGCTGTTTTTT. It translates to CASSSLEGRGAIGELFF.

The chain carries TRBV14 and TRBJ2-3; no definite D call. The V gene's germline CDR1 is SGHDN and CDR2 FVKESK. This CDR3 spans 15 amino acids. Deletions cut 2 bases from V and 4 bases from J, with 13 bases between. CDR3: CASSQLQAAADTQYF. DNA of the CDR3: TGTGCCAGCAGCCAATTACAAGCCGCCGCAGATACGCAGTATTTT.

V is TRBV7-9 and J is TRBJ1-1, with D perhaps matching TRBD1 (6 bases). Germline V gene lookup returns CDR1 SEHNR and CDR2 FQNEAQ (reference sequence). The CDR3 extends over 15 amino acids. V lost 2 bases and J 5 bases, leaving 15 bases between the germline ends. The CDR3 coding sequence is TGTGCCAGCAGCTTATTATCGGGGGCGCCTACTGAAGCTTTCTTT. Translating gives CASSLLSGAPTEAFF.

The CDR3 region is CASRTGQQNYEQYF. CDR3 in DNA: TGTGCCAGCAGAACGGGACAGCAAAACTACGAGCAGTACTTC. The chain joins TRBV28 to TRBJ2-7; TRBD1 agrees at 7 bases. V lost 6 bases to trimming and J lost 3 bases; unmatched junction nucleotides: 8. CDR1 MDHEN and CDR2 SYDVKM come from the germline V gene. The CDR3 loop spans 14 amino acids. Drawing the rest from reference TRBV28 and TRBJ2-7, the complete variable domain is DVKVTQSSRYLVKRTGEKVFLECVQDMDHENMFWYRQDPGLGLRLIYFSYDVKMKEKGDIPEGYSVSREKKERFSLILESASTNQTSMYLCASRTGQQNYEQYFGPGTRLTVT.

V gene TRBV28 combines with J gene TRBJ2-3; TRBD1 or TRBD2 may be the D gene (6 bases each). CDR3 length equals 14 residues. Germline lookup yields CDR1 MDHEN and CDR2 SYDVKM. V lost 6 bases and J 4 bases, leaving 14 bases between the germline ends. CDR3: CASSPRGLADTQYF. CDR3 DNA: TGTGCCAGCAGCCCCCGGGGGCTTGCAGATACGCAGTATTTT.

J is TRBJ2-1 and V is TRBV2; TRBD2 aligns across 10 bases. The CDR3 spans 17 residues. V trimming: 4 bases; J trimming: 2 bases; junction bases outside the gene matches: 8. The germline V gene has CDR1 SNHLY and CDR2 FYNNEI. This CDR3 reads CASSVASGSITYNEQFF. The CDR3, as DNA: TGTGCCAGCAGTGTAGCTAGCGGGAGTATCACCTACAATGAGCAGTTCTTC.

V gene TRBV7-9 combines with J gene TRBJ2-1; 10 nucleotides match TRBD2. The germline CDR1 and CDR2 sequences are SEHNR and FQNEAQ (reference sequence). The J segment lost 5 bases and the V segment lost 4 bases, leaving 14 bases of the junction unmatched. The length of the CDR3 is 18 residues. The DNA of the CDR3 is TGTGCCAGCAGCTCCTTGGGACTAGGGACTAGCGCCGACAATGAGCAGTTCTTC. Protein sequence: CASSSLGLGTSADNEQFF.

The chain employs TRBV5-1 and TRBJ2-3; 12 nucleotides line up with TRBD1. Per the germline V gene, CDR1 is SGHRS and CDR2 is YFSETQ. This CDR3 is built from 16 residues. V was pared by 6 bases and J by 1 base, with 6 bases of the junction left unmatched. CDR3 sequence reads: CASTTGTGGGTDTQYF. As DNA, the CDR3 is TGCGCCAGCACCACGGGGACAGGGGGCGGCACAGATACGCAGTATTTT. Looking up the rest from reference TRBV5-1 and TRBJ2-3 gives the full variable domain: KAGVTQTPRYLIKTRGQQVTLSCSPISGHRSVSWYQQTPGQGLQFLFEYFSETQRNKGNFPGRFSGRQFSNSRSEMNVSTLELGDSALYLCASTTGTGGGTDTQYFGPGTRLTVL.

This clone has only a few counts. The chain uses TRBV7-2 and TRBJ2-7; 7 bases align to TRBD2. CDR1 is SGHTA and CDR2 is FQGNSA in the germline V gene. V shed 4 bases and J 4 bases; nucleotides not matched to a gene: 13. The CDR3 totals 16 residues. For the CDR3, the DNA is TGTGCCAGCAGCTCAACTCCCCTAGCGGACTCTTACGAGCAGTACTTC. Translating gives CASSSTPLADSYEQYF.

V gene TRBV7-2 combines with J gene TRBJ1-5; 9 bases match TRBD1. The CDR3 is 14 amino acids. V shed 5 bases and J 7 bases; nucleotides not matched to a gene: 6. CDR1 SGHTA and CDR2 FQGNSA come from the germline V gene. This CDR3 reads CASSRGQGNQPQHF. For the CDR3, the DNA is TGTGCCAGCAGCAGGGGACAGGGTAACCAGCCCCAGCATTTT.

The V call is TRBV30, the J call TRBJ1-1; 8 nucleotides agree with TRBD1. CDR3 length: 13 amino acids. V trimming: 5 bases; J trimming: 3 bases; junction bases outside the gene matches: 5. Germline V gene data show CDR1 as GTSNPN and CDR2 as SVGIG (reference sequence). CDR3 coding DNA: TGTGCCTGGGGGGGACAGGCATACACTGAAGCTTTCTTT. Protein product: CAWGGQAYTEAFF.

The rearrangement links TRBV5-1 to TRBJ2-1; D might be TRBD2 (6 bases). The CDR3 has 15 residues. V was shortened by 3 bases and J by 2 bases, with 12 bases between the two germline ends. Looked up from germline, CDR1 is SGHRS and CDR2 is YFSETQ. The CDR3 DNA reads as TGCGCCAGCAGCTCGGAACTAGCAGCCTACAATGAGCAGTTCTTC. It codes for CASSSELAAYNEQFF.

This clone was recorded a few times. CDR3 sequence: CASSSWGGDTGELFF. The DNA of the CDR3 is TGTGCCAGCAGTAGTTGGGGGGGAGACACCGGGGAGCTGTTTTTT. The chain has TRBV25-1 and TRBJ2-2; 7 bases align to TRBD2. Germline CDR1 is MGHDK and CDR2 is SYGVNS. The CDR3 has 15 amino acids. V trimming: 5 bases; J trimming: 3 bases; junction bases outside the gene matches: 6.

The sample holds one count of this clone. The chain's CDR3 is CASSGIWDSDTQYF. CDR3 DNA: TGTGCCAGCAGTGGGATCTGGGACTCAGATACGCAGTATTTT. V and J are TRBV6-5 and TRBJ2-3, with D possibly TRBD2 on 6 matching bases. CDR1 and CDR2 (germline): MNHEY, SVGAGI. V was clipped by 5 bases and J by 4 bases, with 13 bases between them. The CDR3 is made up of 14 amino acids.

The V gene is TRBV9, the J gene TRBJ2-1; 7 nucleotides line up with TRBD2. The trim removed 4 bases at V and 0 bases at J, leaving 4 bases unmatched. There are 15 residues in the CDR3. Per germline, CDR1 SGDLS and CDR2 YYNGEE. The chain's CDR3 is CASSRRDYSYNEQFF. The DNA of the CDR3 is TGTGCCAGCAGCCGCCGGGACTACTCCTACAATGAGCAGTTCTTC.